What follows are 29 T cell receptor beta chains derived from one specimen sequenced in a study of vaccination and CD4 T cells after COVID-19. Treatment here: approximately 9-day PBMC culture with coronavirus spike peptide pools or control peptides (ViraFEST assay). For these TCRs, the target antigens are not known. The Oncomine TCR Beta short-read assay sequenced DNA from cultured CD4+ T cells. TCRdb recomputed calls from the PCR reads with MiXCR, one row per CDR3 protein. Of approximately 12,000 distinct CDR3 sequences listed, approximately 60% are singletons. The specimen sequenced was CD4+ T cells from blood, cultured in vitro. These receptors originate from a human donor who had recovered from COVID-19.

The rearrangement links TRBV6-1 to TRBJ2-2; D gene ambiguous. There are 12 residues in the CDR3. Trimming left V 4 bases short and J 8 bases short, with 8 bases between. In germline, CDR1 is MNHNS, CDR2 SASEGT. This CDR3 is CASSGALGELFF. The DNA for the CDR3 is TGTGCCAGCAGTGGAGCCTTAGGGGAGCTGTTTTTT.

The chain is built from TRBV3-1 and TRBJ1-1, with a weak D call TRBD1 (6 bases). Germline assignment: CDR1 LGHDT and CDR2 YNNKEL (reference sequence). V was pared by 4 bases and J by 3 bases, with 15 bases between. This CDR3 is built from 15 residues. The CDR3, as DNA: TGTGCCAGCAGCCTGGAGGGGGTGCGGTACACTGAAGCTTTCTTT. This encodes CASSLEGVRYTEAFF.

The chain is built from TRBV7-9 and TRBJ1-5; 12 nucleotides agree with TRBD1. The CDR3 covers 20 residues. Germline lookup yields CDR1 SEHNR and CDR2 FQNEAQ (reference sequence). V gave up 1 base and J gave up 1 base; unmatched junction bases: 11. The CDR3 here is CASSLVKGGQGALSNQPQHF. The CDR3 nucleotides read TGTGCCAGCAGCTTAGTCAAGGGGGGACAGGGGGCTCTGAGCAATCAGCCCCAGCATTTT.

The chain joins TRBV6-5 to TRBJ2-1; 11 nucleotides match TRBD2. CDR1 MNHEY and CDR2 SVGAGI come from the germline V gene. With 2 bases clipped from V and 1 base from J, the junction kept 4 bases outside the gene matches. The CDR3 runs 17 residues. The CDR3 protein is CASSYTIAGGSYNEQFF. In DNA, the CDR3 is TGTGCCAGCAGTTACACTATAGCGGGAGGGTCCTACAATGAGCAGTTCTTC.

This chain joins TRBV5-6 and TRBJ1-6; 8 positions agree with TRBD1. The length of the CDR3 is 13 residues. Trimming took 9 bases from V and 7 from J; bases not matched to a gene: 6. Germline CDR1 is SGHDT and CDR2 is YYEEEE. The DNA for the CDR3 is TGTGCCACCAGACAGGGGCAGAATTCACCCCTCCACTTT. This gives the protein CATRQGQNSPLHF.

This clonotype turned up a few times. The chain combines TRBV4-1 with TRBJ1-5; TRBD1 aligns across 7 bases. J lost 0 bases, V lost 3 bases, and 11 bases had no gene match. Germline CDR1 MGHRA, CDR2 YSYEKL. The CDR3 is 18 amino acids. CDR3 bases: TGCGCCAGCAGCCACACTCGGGACAGAGGAATTAGCAATCAGCCCCAGCATTTT. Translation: CASSHTRDRGISNQPQHF.

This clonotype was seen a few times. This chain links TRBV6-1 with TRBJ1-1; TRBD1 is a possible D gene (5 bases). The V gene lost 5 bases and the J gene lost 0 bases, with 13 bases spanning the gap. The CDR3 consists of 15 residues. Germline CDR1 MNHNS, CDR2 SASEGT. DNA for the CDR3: TGTGCCAGCAGTAGGGGTGGGAACATGAACACTGAAGCTTTCTTT. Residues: CASSRGGNMNTEAFF.

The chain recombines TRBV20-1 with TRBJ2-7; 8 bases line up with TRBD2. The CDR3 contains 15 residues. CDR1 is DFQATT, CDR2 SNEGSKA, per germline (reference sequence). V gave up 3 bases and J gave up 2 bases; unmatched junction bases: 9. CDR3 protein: CSARGAGELPYEQYF. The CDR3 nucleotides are TGCAGTGCTAGGGGAGCGGGAGAGCTTCCCTACGAGCAGTACTTC.

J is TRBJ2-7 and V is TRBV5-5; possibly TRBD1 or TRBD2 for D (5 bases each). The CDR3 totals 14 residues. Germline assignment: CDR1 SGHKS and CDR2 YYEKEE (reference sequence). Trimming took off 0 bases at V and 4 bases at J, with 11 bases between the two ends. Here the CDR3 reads CASSLVGGSYEQYF. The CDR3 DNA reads TGTGCCAGCAGCTTGGTTGGGGGAAGTTACGAGCAGTACTTC.

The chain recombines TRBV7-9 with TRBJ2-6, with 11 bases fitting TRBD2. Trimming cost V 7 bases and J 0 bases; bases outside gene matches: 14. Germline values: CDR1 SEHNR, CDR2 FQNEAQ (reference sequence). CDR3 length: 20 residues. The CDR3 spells CASTFNRGLAGSSGANVLTF. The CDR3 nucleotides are TGTGCCAGCACCTTTAACAGAGGACTAGCGGGTAGCTCTGGGGCCAACGTCCTGACTTTC. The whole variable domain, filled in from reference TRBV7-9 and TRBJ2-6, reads DTGVSQNPRHKITKRGQNVTFRCDPISEHNRLYWYRQTLGQGPEFLTYFQNEAQLEKSRLLSDRFSAERPKGSFSTLEIQRTEQGDSAMYLCASTFNRGLAGSSGANVLTFGAGSRLTVL.

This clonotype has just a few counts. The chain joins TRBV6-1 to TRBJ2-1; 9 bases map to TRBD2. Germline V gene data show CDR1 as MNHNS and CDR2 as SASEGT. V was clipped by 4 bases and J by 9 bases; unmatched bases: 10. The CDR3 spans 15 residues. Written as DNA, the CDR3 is TGTGCCAGCAGTGGCCGGGCGGGAGGGGTGGGTGAGCAGTTCTTC. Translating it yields CASSGRAGGVGEQFF.

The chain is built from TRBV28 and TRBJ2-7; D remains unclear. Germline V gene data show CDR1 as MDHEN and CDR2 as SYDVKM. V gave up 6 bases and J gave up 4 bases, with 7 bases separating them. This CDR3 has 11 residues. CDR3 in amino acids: CASRKKYEQYF. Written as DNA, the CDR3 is TGTGCCAGCAGAAAAAAATACGAGCAGTACTTC.

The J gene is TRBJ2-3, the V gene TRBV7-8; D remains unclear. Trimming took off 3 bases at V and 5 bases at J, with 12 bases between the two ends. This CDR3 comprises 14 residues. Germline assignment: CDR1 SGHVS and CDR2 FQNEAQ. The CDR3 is CASSLGMHIDTQYF. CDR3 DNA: TGTGCCAGCAGCTTGGGTATGCACATAGATACGCAGTATTTT.

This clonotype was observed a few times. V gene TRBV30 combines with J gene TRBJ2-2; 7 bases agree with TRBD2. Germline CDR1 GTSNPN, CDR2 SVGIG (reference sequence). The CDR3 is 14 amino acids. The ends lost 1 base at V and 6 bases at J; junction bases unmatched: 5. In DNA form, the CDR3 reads TGTGCCTGGAGTGGTGGGAGGGGTCCCGGGGAGCTGTTTTTT. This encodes CAWSGGRGPGELFF.

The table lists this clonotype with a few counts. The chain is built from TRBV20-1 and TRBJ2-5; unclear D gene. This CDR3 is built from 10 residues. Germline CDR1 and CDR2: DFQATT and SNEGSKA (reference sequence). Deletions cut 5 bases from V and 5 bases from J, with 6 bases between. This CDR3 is CSAGKETQYF. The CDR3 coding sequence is TGCAGTGCTGGGAAGGAGACCCAGTACTTC.

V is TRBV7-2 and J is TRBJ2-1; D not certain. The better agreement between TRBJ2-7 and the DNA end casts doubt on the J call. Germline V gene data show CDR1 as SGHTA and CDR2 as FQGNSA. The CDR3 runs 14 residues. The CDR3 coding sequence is TGTGCCAGCAGCCCGACGACCTTCTCCTACGAGCAGTACTTC. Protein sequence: CASSPTTFSYEQYF.

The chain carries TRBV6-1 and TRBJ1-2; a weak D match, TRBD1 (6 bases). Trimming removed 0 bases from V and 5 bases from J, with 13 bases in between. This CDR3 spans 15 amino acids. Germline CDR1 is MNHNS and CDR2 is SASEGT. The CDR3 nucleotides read TGTGCCAGCAGTGAAGCAACCGGGACACTATATGGCTACACCTTC. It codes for CASSEATGTLYGYTF.

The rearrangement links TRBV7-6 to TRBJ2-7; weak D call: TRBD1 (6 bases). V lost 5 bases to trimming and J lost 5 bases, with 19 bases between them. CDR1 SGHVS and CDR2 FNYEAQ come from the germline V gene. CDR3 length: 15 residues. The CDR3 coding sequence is TGTGCCAGCAGCCACCCCAGGGGTACGGGCCACGAGCAGTACTTC. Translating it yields CASSHPRGTGHEQYF.

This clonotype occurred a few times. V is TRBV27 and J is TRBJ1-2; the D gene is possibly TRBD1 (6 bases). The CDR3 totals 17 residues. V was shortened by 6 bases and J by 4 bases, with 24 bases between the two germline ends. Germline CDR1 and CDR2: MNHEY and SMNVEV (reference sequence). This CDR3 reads CASRSSRLTGSSYGYTF. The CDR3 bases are TGTGCCAGCAGATCCTCACGATTAACAGGGTCTTCCTATGGCTACACCTTC.

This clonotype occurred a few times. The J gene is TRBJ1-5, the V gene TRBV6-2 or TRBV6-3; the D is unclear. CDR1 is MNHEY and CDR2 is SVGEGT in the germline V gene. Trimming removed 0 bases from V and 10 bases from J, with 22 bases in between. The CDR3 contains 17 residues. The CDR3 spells CASSYSNIRHPREPQHF. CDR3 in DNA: TGTGCCAGCAGTTACTCGAATATCCGACATCCTAGGGAACCCCAGCATTTT.

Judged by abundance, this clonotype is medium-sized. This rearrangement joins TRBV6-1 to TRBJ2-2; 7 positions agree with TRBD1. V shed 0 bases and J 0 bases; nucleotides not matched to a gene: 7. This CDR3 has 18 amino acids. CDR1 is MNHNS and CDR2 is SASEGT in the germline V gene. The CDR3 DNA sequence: TGTGCCAGCAGTGAAGCGCTTATAGGGGGCGCGAACACCGGGGAGCTGTTTTTT. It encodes CASSEALIGGANTGELFF.

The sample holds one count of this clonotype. The CDR3 region is CSVEGIAGYEQYF. The CDR3 bases are TGCAGCGTTGAAGGAATAGCGGGCTACGAGCAGTACTTC. This sequence joins TRBV29-1 and TRBJ2-7; 7 bases are a match to TRBD2. Per germline, CDR1 SQVTM and CDR2 ANQGSEA. The CDR3 loop spans 13 amino acids. With 1 base clipped from V and 3 bases from J, the junction kept 3 bases outside the gene matches.

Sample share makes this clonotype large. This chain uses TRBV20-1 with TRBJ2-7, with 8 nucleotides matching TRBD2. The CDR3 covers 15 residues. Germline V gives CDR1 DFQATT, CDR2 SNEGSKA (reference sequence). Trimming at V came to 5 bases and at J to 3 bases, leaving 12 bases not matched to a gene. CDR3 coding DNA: TGCAGTGCTGGACTCCCACTAGCGGACCACTACGAGCAGTACTTC. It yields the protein CSAGLPLADHYEQYF.

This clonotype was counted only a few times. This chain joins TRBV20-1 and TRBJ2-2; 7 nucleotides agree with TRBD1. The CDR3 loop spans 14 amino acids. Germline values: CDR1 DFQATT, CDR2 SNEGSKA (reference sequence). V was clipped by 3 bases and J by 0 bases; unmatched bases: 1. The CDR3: CSASDRANTGELFF. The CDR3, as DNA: TGCAGTGCTAGCGACAGGGCGAACACCGGGGAGCTGTTTTTT.

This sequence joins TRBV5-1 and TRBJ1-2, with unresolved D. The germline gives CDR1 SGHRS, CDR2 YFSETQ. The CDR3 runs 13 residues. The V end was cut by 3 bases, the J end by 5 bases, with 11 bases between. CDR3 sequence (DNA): TGCGCCAGCAGCTCGACTAGCCCATATGGCTACACCTTC. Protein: CASSSTSPYGYTF. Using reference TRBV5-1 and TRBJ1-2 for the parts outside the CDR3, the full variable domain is KAGVTQTPRYLIKTRGQQVTLSCSPISGHRSVSWYQQTPGQGLQFLFEYFSETQRNKGNFPGRFSGRQFSNSRSEMNVSTLELGDSALYLCASSSTSPYGYTFGSGTRLTVV.

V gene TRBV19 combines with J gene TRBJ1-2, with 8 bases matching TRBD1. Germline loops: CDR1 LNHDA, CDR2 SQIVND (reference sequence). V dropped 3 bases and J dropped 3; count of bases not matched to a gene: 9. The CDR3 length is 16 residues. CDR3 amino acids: CASSIRTGRRDYGYTF. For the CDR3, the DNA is TGTGCCAGTAGTATTCGGACAGGGAGAAGGGACTATGGCTACACCTTC.

The CDR3 is CASSYDRGYEQYF. In DNA form, the CDR3 reads TGTGCCAGCAGTTACGACAGGGGGTACGAGCAGTACTTC. This chain uses TRBV6-2 or TRBV6-3 with TRBJ2-7, with TRBD1 matching over 9 bases. In germline, CDR1 is MNHEY, CDR2 SVGEGT. CDR3 length: 13 residues. V shed 2 bases, J shed 4 bases, and the junction held 0 bases outside the gene matches.

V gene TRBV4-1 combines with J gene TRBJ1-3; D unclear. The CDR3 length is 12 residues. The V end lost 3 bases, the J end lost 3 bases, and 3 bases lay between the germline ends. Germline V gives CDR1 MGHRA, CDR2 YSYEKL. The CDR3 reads CASSQLGNTIYF. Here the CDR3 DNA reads TGCGCCAGCAGCCAGCTTGGAAACACCATATATTTT.

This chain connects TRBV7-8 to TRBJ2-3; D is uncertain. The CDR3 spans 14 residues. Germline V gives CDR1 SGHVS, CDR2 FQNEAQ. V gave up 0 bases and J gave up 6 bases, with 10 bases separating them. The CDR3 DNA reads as TGTGCCAGCAGCTTAGCGCCGGGCCCCGATACGCAGTATTTT. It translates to CASSLAPGPDTQYF.